This T cell receptor beta chain appears in the sequencing data of a study of blood T cell repertoires in COVID-19. Study overall: The United States, Italy and Spain were the sources of the acute and convalescent COVID-19 samples. Sources were T cells, B-cell-depleted T cells, or PBMCs; the material itself was cDNA or gDNA.

In the original workflow: The assay estimated nucleated cells by amplifying reference gene primers. The assay was immunoSEQ multiplex PCR, and TCRdb's table has in-frame clones only and misses some. V and J calls plus clone size are reproduced from that table; the DNA served to infer D and trimming. This sample has some 52,000 clones, with 80% to 90% found just once. CDR1 is MNHEY, CDR2 SMNVEV, per germline (reference sequence). The J segment lost 7 bases and the V segment lost 0 bases, leaving 3 bases of the junction unmatched. CDR3 length: 14 amino acids. This TCR was sampled from an older man with acute or convalescent COVID-19. The chain combines TRBV27 with TRBJ1-5; 7 nucleotides agree with TRBD1. Specimen: peripheral blood. As DNA, the CDR3 is TGTGCCAGCAGTTTATCTCAGGGGGGACAGCCCCAGCATTTT. Residues: CASSLSQGGQPQHF.